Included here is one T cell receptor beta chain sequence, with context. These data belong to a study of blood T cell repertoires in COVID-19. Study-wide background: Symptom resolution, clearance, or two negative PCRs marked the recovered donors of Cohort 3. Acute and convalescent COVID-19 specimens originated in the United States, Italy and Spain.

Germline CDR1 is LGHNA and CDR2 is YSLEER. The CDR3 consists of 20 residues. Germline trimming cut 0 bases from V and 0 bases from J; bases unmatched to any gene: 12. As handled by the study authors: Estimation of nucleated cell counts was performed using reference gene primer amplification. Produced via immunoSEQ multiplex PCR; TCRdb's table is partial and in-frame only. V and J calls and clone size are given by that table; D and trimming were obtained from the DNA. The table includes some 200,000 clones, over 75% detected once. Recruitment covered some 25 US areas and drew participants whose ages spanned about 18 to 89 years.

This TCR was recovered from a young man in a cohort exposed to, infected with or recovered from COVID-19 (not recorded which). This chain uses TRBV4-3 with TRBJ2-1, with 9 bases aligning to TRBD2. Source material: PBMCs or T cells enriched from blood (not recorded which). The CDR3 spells CASSQDLLAGTASSYNEQFF. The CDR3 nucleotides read TGCGCCAGCAGCCAAGATCTTCTAGCGGGAACGGCCAGCTCCTACAATGAGCAGTTCTTC.